This T cell receptor beta chain derives from a study of blood T cell repertoires in COVID-19. Method: immunoSEQ multiplex PCR; TCRdb's copy keeps in-frame clones and lacks some. The data hold approximately 200,000 clones, with roughly 80% observed a single time. Recruited during active infection, patients (from Seattle) were subsequently followed longitudinally. Germline values: CDR1 SEHNR, CDR2 FQNEAQ (reference sequence). Trimming left V 5 bases short and J 7 bases short, with 11 bases between. The CDR3 is 12 amino acids. The sample comprised peripheral blood. The J gene is TRBJ1-2, the V gene TRBV7-9; the D gene is possibly TRBD1 (6 bases). This TCR was sampled from a woman older than 75 with COVID-19, enrolled during active disease. This CDR3 reads CASSRRGGGYTF. The CDR3, as DNA: TGTGCCAGCAGCCGTCGAGGGGGTGGCTACACCTTC. Combining the CDR3 with reference TRBV7-9 and TRBJ1-2 gives the whole variable domain DTGVSQNPRHKITKRGQNVTFRCDPISEHNRLYWYRQTLGQGPEFLTYFQNEAQLEKSRLLSDRFSAERPKGSFSTLEIQRTEQGDSAMYLCASSRRGGGYTFGSGTRLTVV.